This T cell receptor beta chain was retrieved from a study of shared clonotypes between healthy human individuals. Background on the study: Serving as donors were two women and three men, whose ages spanned 18 to 49.

V lost 2 bases to trimming and J lost 7 bases, with 12 bases between them. Germline assignment: CDR1 WNHNN and CDR2 SYGVQD (reference sequence). The CDR3 totals 15 residues. Produced via immunoSEQ multiplex PCR; TCRdb's table is partial and in-frame only. This sample carries about 960,000 clones, approximately 80% of them seen once, and the ten largest clones take about 1.5%. Specimen: memory CD4+ T cells sorted from blood. As for subset: CD45RA-negative fraction. This TCR came from a man aged 18 to 30 in good health. This chain connects TRBV10-1 to TRBJ1-6, with D perhaps TRBD1 (5 bases). The CDR3, as DNA: TGCGCCAGCAGTGAGAGGGCAGGGTTGAATTCACCCCTCCACTTT. Its translation is CASSERAGLNSPLHF.